The 19 T cell receptor beta chains presented below share a single source sample, sequenced in a study of OX40 agonist ivuxolimab in advanced cancers. Only in-frame clones appear in the TCRdb table, and some are missing; sequencing was by immunoSEQ multiplex PCR. The table includes approximately 50,000 clones, about 80% detected once. The sequences come from CD4+ or CD8+ T cells sorted from blood, collected in a trial of the OX40 agonist ivuxolimab. These receptors all stem from an adult with an advanced solid tumor such as melanoma, head and neck, liver or kidney cancer.

This chain connects TRBV5-1 to TRBJ1-3, with 8 bases identical to TRBD1. Looked up from germline, CDR1 is SGHRS and CDR2 is YFSETQ. V was pared by 4 bases and J by 4 bases, with 7 bases of the junction left unmatched. CDR3 length: 15 amino acids. The chain's CDR3 is CASSGGTGPGNTIYF. The CDR3 coding sequence is TGCGCCAGCAGCGGCGGGACAGGCCCCGGAAACACCATATATTTT.

A word on this clone: The same CDR3 arises from other DNA sequences in this sample as well. V is TRBV7-9 and J is TRBJ2-7, with D tentatively TRBD1 (5 bases). This CDR3 comprises 15 residues. The V end was cut by 3 bases, the J end by 7 bases, with 19 bases between. Germline assignment: CDR1 SEHNR and CDR2 FQNEAQ (reference sequence). CDR3 sequence: CASSLALTRVGEQYF. The CDR3 nucleotides are TGTGCCAGCAGCTTGGCGCTGACCAGGGTCGGGGAGCAGTACTTC.

The V and J genes are TRBV4-1 and TRBJ1-5; 7 nucleotides match TRBD1. Germline CDR1 and CDR2: MGHRA and YSYEKL. The CDR3 is 14 residues long. The ends lost 2 bases at V and 5 bases at J; junction bases unmatched: 3. CDR3 amino acids: CASSQSGQYQPQHF. In DNA, the CDR3 is TGCGCCAGCAGCCAATCGGGACAGTATCAGCCCCAGCATTTT.

This rearrangement joins TRBV12-5 to TRBJ2-3, with TRBD2 matching over 9 bases. The J segment lost 2 bases and the V segment lost 5 bases, leaving 8 bases of the junction unmatched. CDR1 is LGHNT, CDR2 FRNRAP, per germline. The CDR3 has 16 amino acids. CDR3 bases: TGTGCTAGTGGTCCTATAGCGGGGGCCATCACAGATACGCAGTATTTT. Its protein is CASGPIAGAITDTQYF.

The rearrangement uses TRBV27 and TRBJ1-4, with TRBD1 matching 7 bases. The CDR3 is 15 residues long. Germline CDR1 is MNHEY and CDR2 is SMNVEV (reference sequence). Trimming took 5 bases from V and 8 from J; bases not matched to a gene: 11. The CDR3 DNA reads as TGTGCCAGCAGTCCCCTGACAGGGCTTGGGGAAAAACTGTTTTTT. Protein sequence: CASSPLTGLGEKLFF.

V usage is TRBV9 and J usage is TRBJ1-2, with D tentatively TRBD1 (6 bases). V was trimmed by 0 bases and J by 3 bases, leaving 15 bases between them. Germline CDR1 SGDLS, CDR2 YYNGEE. The CDR3 runs 16 residues. The CDR3 region has the DNA TGTGCCAGCAGCGTAGTACCTACAGGGTGGGACTATGGCTACACCTTC. Its translation: CASSVVPTGWDYGYTF.

This clone was counted a few times. V is TRBV7-8 and J is TRBJ1-2, with TRBD1 as a possible D gene (5 bases). Trimming removed 4 bases at V and 3 bases at J, with 18 bases between. Looked up from germline, CDR1 is SGHVS and CDR2 is FQNEAQ. The CDR3 has 16 residues. The CDR3 DNA follows: TGTGCCAGCAGCTCGACGCGGGGGGGGACCCACTATGGCTACACCTTC. Residues: CASSSTRGGTHYGYTF. The full variable domain, rest sourced from reference TRBV7-8 and TRBJ1-2, is GAGVSQSPRYKVAKRGQDVALRCDPISGHVSLFWYQQALGQGPEFLTYFQNEAQLDKSGLPSDRFFAERPEGSVSTLKIQRTQQEDSAVYLCASSSTRGGTHYGYTFGSGTRLTVV.

This clone came up a few times. The rearrangement joins TRBV7-2 to TRBJ2-1; unclear D gene. V lost 3 bases and J lost 3, with 9 bases in between. Looked up from germline, CDR1 is SGHTA and CDR2 is FQGNSA. The CDR3 spans 14 residues. Written as DNA, the CDR3 is TGTGCCAGCAGCTTTCCGGGCTTCTACAATGAGCAGTTCTTC. Its translation: CASSFPGFYNEQFF.

The chain couples TRBV15 to TRBJ2-1; D gene unclear. The CDR3 covers 12 residues. V was pared by 0 bases and J by 9 bases, with 6 bases between. From germline, CDR1 is LNHNV and CDR2 YYDKDF (reference sequence). The CDR3 reads CATSRDRVEQFF. CDR3 bases: TGTGCCACCAGCAGAGATAGAGTTGAGCAGTTCTTC.

The V call is TRBV23-1, the J call TRBJ2-5; D ambiguous. TRBV23-1 is assigned to the ORF class and has an uncertain function. The V gene lost 2 bases and the J gene lost 2 bases, with 12 bases spanning the gap. There are 15 residues in the CDR3. The CDR3, as DNA: TGCGCCAGCAGTCAAACTACCCGGGTACAAGAGACCCAGTACTTC. Residues: CASSQTTRVQETQYF.

V and J are TRBV2 and TRBJ1-4; a weak D match, TRBD1 (6 bases). The CDR3 totals 13 residues. Germline V gene sequence: CDR1 SNHLY, CDR2 FYNNEI. The V end was cut by 6 bases, the J end by 3 bases, with 8 bases between. DNA for the CDR3: TGTGCCAGCAGCAGGGGCCCTAATGAAAAACTGTTTTTT. Translation gives CASSRGPNEKLFF.

In this sample, this clone turned up once. The chain uses TRBV9 and TRBJ1-1; 8 nucleotides line up with TRBD1. The V gene's germline CDR1 is SGDLS and CDR2 YYNGEE. The trim removed 0 bases at V and 5 bases at J, leaving 3 bases unmatched. CDR3 size: 14 residues. The chain's CDR3 is CASSVGQGWTEAFF. The DNA of the CDR3 is TGTGCCAGCAGCGTAGGACAGGGGTGGACTGAAGCTTTCTTT.

CDR3: CATSRGRAWGGNQPQHF. CDR3 in DNA: TGTGCCACCAGCAGGGGGAGGGCGTGGGGTGGCAATCAGCCCCAGCATTTT. The chain recombines TRBV15 with TRBJ1-5; D not resolved. Germline V lookup: CDR1 LNHNV, CDR2 YYDKDF (reference sequence). This CDR3 spans 17 amino acids. V was trimmed by 3 bases and J by 2 bases, leaving 17 bases between them.

The chain combines TRBV7-3 with TRBJ1-2; 10 bases align to TRBD1. Germline CDR1 SGHTA, CDR2 FQGTGA. The CDR3 totals 14 residues. J gave up 7 bases and V 5 bases, and 7 bases lay outside the gene matches. The CDR3 here is CASSLRDRGSGYTF. DNA of the CDR3: TGTGCCAGCAGCCTCCGGGACAGGGGATCTGGCTACACCTTC.

The table lists this clone with a few counts. This chain connects TRBV27 to TRBJ1-2; D is unresolved. Per germline, CDR1 MNHEY and CDR2 SMNVEV (reference sequence). The germline V and J ends were trimmed by 4 bases and 8 bases, with 14 bases remaining between them. The CDR3 has 13 residues. The CDR3 DNA sequence: TGTGCCAGCAGTTATGGTCCGGGCGGAGGCTACACCTTC. Protein sequence: CASSYGPGGGYTF.

This rearrangement joins TRBV6-6 to TRBJ1-2; 8 nucleotides match TRBD1. V was clipped by 6 bases and J by 0 bases; unmatched bases: 3. The CDR3 length is 14 residues. Looked up from germline, CDR1 is MNHNY and CDR2 is SVGAGI (reference sequence). The CDR3 DNA follows: TGTGCCAGCAGCCGGGACAGGCCTAACTATGGCTACACCTTC. It yields the protein CASSRDRPNYGYTF.

In this sample, this clone turned up a few times. The chain couples TRBV5-6 to TRBJ1-5; TRBD1 aligns across 9 bases. V was clipped by 3 bases and J by 3 bases; unmatched bases: 4. Germline CDR1 reads SGHDT; CDR2 reads YYEEEE. The CDR3 is 15 residues long. Here the CDR3 DNA reads TGTGCCAGCAGCTCCGGGACAGGGCTCAATCAGCCCCAGCATTTT. Its translation: CASSSGTGLNQPQHF.

This clone is medium-sized within its sample. The gene calls are TRBV6-5 and TRBJ2-7; TRBD2 might be the D (6 bases). Germline V gene sequence: CDR1 MNHEY, CDR2 SVGAGI. The V end was cut by 6 bases, the J end by 1 base, with 16 bases between. CDR3 length: 15 residues. The CDR3: CASRSYGSGSYEQYF. The CDR3, as DNA: TGTGCCAGCAGATCGTATGGTAGCGGTTCCTACGAGCAGTACTTC.

The rearrangement links TRBV6-1 to TRBJ1-2, with D possibly matching TRBD1 (6 bases). This CDR3 is built from 16 residues. V was cut by 0 bases and J by 3 bases, with 14 bases left in between. CDR1 is MNHNS, CDR2 SASEGT, per germline. The CDR3 bases are TGTGCCAGCAGTGAAGCAATGGGGGGGCAGGACTATGGCTACACCTTC. Residues: CASSEAMGGQDYGYTF.